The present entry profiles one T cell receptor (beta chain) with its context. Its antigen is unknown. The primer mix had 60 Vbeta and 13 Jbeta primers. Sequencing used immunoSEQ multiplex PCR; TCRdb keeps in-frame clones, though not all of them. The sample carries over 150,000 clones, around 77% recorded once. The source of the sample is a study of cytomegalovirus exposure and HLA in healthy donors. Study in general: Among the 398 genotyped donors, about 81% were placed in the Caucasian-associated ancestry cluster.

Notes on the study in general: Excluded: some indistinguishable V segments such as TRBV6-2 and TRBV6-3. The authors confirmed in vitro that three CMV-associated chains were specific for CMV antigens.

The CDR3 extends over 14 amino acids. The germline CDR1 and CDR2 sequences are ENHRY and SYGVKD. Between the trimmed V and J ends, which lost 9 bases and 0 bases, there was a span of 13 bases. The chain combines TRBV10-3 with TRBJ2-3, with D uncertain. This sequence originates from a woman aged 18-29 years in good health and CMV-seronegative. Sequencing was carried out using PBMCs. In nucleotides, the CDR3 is TGTGCCATTACGAGGTTCCCTAGCACAGATACGCAGTATTTT. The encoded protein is CAITRFPSTDTQYF.